The 5 T cell receptor beta chains presented below share a single source sample, sequenced in a study of T cell responses to AZD1222 COVID-19 vaccine. Measured with immunoSEQ multiplex PCR; TCRdb has only the in-frame clones, and not every one. The table has 210,000 or so clones, around 93% seen once. Sequencing used peripheral blood, obtained on day 0 of MenACWY control vaccination. These receptors were taken from an adult in good health.

The chain links TRBV7-2 to TRBJ1-1, with D hard to call. Trimming cost V 3 bases and J 4 bases, with 9 bases left between them. The germline gives CDR1 SGHTA, CDR2 FQGNSA. This CDR3 is built from 13 residues. CDR3: CASSFATSTEAFF. The CDR3 DNA reads TGTGCCAGCAGCTTTGCCACTTCCACTGAAGCTTTCTTT. The full variable domain, its missing parts supplied by reference TRBV7-2 and TRBJ1-1, is GAGVSQSPSNKVTEKGKDVELRCDPISGHTALYWYRQSLGQGLEFLIYFQGNSAPDKSGLPSDRFSAERTGGSVSTLTIQRTQQEDSAVYLCASSFATSTEAFFGQGTRLTVV.

This clone appeared once. The gene calls are TRBV5-1 and TRBJ1-3; 9 nucleotides align to TRBD1. Per germline, CDR1 SGHRS and CDR2 YFSETQ. The CDR3 runs 15 residues. Germline trimming cut 4 bases from V and 4 bases from J; bases unmatched to any gene: 6. CDR3 coding DNA: TGCGCCAGCAGCGAGGGACAGGGTGTAGGAAACACCATATATTTT. Translation: CASSEGQGVGNTIYF.

This chain uses TRBV7-8 with TRBJ2-5; tentatively, D is TRBD1 (5 bases). This CDR3 has 14 residues. CDR1 and CDR2 (germline): SGHVS, FQNEAQ. V lost 5 bases and J 5 bases, leaving 15 bases between the germline ends. For the CDR3, the DNA is TGTGCCAGCAGCACAGGCGTATACGGGGAGACCCAGTACTTC. Protein sequence: CASSTGVYGETQYF.

The chain has TRBV2 and TRBJ2-2; D may match TRBD1 or TRBD2 (5 bases each). This CDR3 is built from 16 residues. Germline V gene data show CDR1 as SNHLY and CDR2 as FYNNEI. V was shortened by 7 bases and J by 7 bases, with 22 bases between the two germline ends. CDR3 bases: TGTGCCAGCATGAAGACTACCGGGGCCCTCGGCGGGGAGCTGTTTTTT. Protein sequence: CASMKTTGALGGELFF.

The chain carries TRBV19 and TRBJ1-2, with D possibly being TRBD1 (6 bases). V lost 3 bases and J lost 9, with 14 bases in between. Per germline, CDR1 LNHDA and CDR2 SQIVND (reference sequence). The length of the CDR3 is 13 residues. CDR3 coding DNA: TGTGCCAGTAGTATTCAACAGGGTAGTAGCTACACCTTC. It yields the protein CASSIQQGSSYTF. Supplemented by reference TRBV19 and TRBJ1-2, the full variable domain reads DGGITQSPKYLFRKEGQNVTLSCEQNLNHDAMYWYRQDPGQGLRLIYYSQIVNDFQKGDIAEGYSVSREKKESFPLTVTSAQKNPTAFYLCASSIQQGSSYTFGSGTRLTVV.